This record looks at one TCR beta chain sequence and its context. It lacks a known antigen. Base-call qualities are not available, and no considerably larger clone is one nucleotide away. Collaborating institutions collected whole blood in K2EDTA tubes following their own protocols. Collaborator samples were shipped for TCRbeta analysis as frozen whole blood, isolated PBMCs, or DNA extracted from either sample type. TCRbeta CDR3 regions were amplified from genomic DNA by means of the immunoSEQ Assay, a bias-controlled multiplex PCR. In the paper's pipeline: The number of nucleated cells in each sample was estimated by amplification of reference gene primers within the assay. Sequence reads were collapsed and filtered to measure the absolute abundance of every unique TCRbeta CDR3 rearrangement. For each sample, productive Simpson clonality was calculated as the square root of Simpson's diversity index across productive rearrangements. Entries here come from immuneACCESS through TCRdb and include only in-frame sequences with V and J called. Some clones fail to appear in such tables; in the studies checked, an unresolved V gene covers under half of the shortfall, and the cause of the remainder is unknown. Clone size and V and J calls were adopted from that table, with D and trimming inferred from the DNA. Across this sample there are more than 65,000 clones, with approximately 80% seen only once. The leading ten clones occupy over 9.5% of the sample.

The CDR3 runs 15 amino acids, cysteine and phenylalanine included. Only CDR3 DNA is held: 45 bases, read in frame from base 1. The germline V gene provides CDR1 MNHEY and CDR2 SVGAGI. V and J are truncated by 4 bases and 5 bases respectively, leaving an intervening sequence of 12 bases. The data were obtained in a study of blood T cell repertoires in COVID-19 (dated by TCRdb to 2020 to 2022). The study in broad terms: The collaborator samples originated in the United States, Italy and Spain and spanned the acute and convalescent phases of COVID-19. The prospective study material was composed of cDNA or gDNA derived from T cells, B-cell-depleted T cells, or PBMCs. The dataset comprised deeply sampled blood TCRbeta repertoires from subjects exposed to, actively infected with, or recovered from COVID-19. The repertoires were made available in a free public database intended to serve as a resource for research on the immune response to SARS-CoV-2. The samples were drawn from two sources: the first 160 participants of the ongoing ImmuneRACE study, and 1,254 subjects contributed by 6 global collaborators. Nearly every sample came with metadata listing a de-identified subject ID, COVID-19 status, age in years and sex. Where available, HLA class I and class II types were obtained from metadata supplied by the sample provider rather than from assay-based typing. Study-wide findings and limitations: How much clinical and demographic metadata was included differed by source and by participant, and the metadata was provided uncurated.

The sample comprised peripheral blood. The rearrangement combines TRBV6-5 with TRBJ1-6, with TRBD1 tentatively as D gene (6 bases match). This receptor was taken from a human donor in a cohort sampled during active COVID-19. The DNA sequence is given as TGTGCCAGCAGTTTATGGGACACCAATAATTCACCCCTCCACTTT. Its translation is CASSLWDTNNSPLHF.